This T cell receptor (beta chain) appears in the sequencing data of a study of T-cell reconstitution after alpha-beta-depleted transplantation in children. Unique molecular identifiers were incorporated when the TCRbeta library was constructed. TCRdb fed the PCR reads into MiXCR, producing one record per CDR3 protein. The sample lists almost 400,000 distinct CDR3 sequences; around 21% were seen once. Germline V gives CDR1 DFQATT, CDR2 SNEGSKA (reference sequence). The CDR3 is 14 residues long. This specimen was PBMCs from the stem cell graft donor, taken from the stem cell graft. This receptor was obtained from a human donor who donated a stem cell graft to a child with acute myeloid leukemia. This chain uses TRBV20-1 with TRBJ2-3, with D possibly TRBD1 on 7 matching bases. CDR3 loop: CRPQGGVGTDTQYF. CDR3 sequence (DNA): TGCAGGCCCCAGGGGGGAGTTGGCACAGATACGCAGTATTTT.